The clone carrying this TCR beta chain was picked up a small number of times. Its antigen is as yet unknown. Germline loops: CDR1 LGHDT, CDR2 YNNKEL (reference sequence). V was cut by 0 bases and J by 3 bases, with 12 bases left in between. The CDR3 loop spans 16 amino acids. This specimen comes from a study of T-cell memory formation after mild COVID-19. General study results and limits: Later expanders leaned CD4+, whereas day 15 to 85 contracting clones were balanced CD4/CD8. Contracting clones localized mainly to CM and EM when CD4+ and mainly to EMRA when CD8+. What remained unconfirmed was the SARS-CoV-2 specificity of second-wave clones peaking on day 37.

MiXCR, applied by TCRdb to the 5' RACE reads, yields one record per CDR3 protein. Of 350,000 to 450,000 distinct CDR3 sequences listed, approximately 27% are singletons. The sequence was collected from an adult woman who had mild COVID-19 (a few samples of this study predate the infection). Cell type and time point are not known. The sequencing input was PBMCs or a T cell subset sorted from them (not recorded which). The chain has TRBV3-1 and TRBJ2-1; D is uncertain. CDR3 residues: CASSQDLGVLYNEQFF. The CDR3 DNA is TGTGCCAGCAGCCAAGATCTTGGCGTGCTCTACAATGAGCAGTTCTTC.